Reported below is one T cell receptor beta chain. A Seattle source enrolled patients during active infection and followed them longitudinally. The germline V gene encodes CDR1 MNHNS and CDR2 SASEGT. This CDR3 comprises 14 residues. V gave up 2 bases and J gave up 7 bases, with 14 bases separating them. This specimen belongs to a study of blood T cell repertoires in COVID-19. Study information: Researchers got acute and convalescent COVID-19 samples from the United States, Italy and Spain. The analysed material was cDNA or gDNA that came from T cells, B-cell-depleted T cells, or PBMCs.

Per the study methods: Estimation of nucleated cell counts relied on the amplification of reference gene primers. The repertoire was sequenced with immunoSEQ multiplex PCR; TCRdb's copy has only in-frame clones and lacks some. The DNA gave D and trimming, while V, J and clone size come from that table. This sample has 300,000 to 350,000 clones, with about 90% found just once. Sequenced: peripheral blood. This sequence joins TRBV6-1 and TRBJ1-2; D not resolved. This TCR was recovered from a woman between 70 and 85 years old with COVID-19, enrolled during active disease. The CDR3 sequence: CASSEIAAVGGYTF. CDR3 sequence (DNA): TGTGCCAGCAGTGAAATCGCGGCGGTGGGTGGCTACACCTTC.